This TCR beta chain appears in the sequencing data of a study of blood T cell repertoires in COVID-19 (dated by TCRdb to the early 2020s). About the full investigation: Collaborator samples came from the United States, Italy and Spain and covered acute and convalescent phases of COVID-19. The material from the prospective study consisted of cDNA or gDNA derived from T cells, B-cell-depleted T cells, or PBMCs. Subjects who had been exposed to COVID-19, were actively infected with it, or had recovered from it provided the deeply sampled blood TCRbeta repertoires that made up the dataset. The repertoires were made available in a free public database intended to serve as a resource for research on the immune response to SARS-CoV-2. Samples came from the ongoing ImmuneRACE study (first 160 participants) plus 1,254 subjects from 6 global collaborators. The sample metadata nearly always contained a de-identified subject ID, COVID-19 status, age in years and sex. Where HLA class I and class II types were available, the types were taken from metadata supplied by the sample provider, not from assay-based typing.

Summary of the overall study and its limitations: How much clinical and demographic metadata was included differed by source and by participant, and the metadata was provided uncurated.

TCRbeta CDR3 regions were amplified from genomic DNA by means of the immunoSEQ Assay, a bias-controlled multiplex PCR. Turning to the authors' computational methods: The number of nucleated cells in each sample was estimated by amplification of reference gene primers within the assay. To quantify the absolute abundance of each unique TCRbeta CDR3 rearrangement, sequence reads were collapsed and filtered. Productive Simpson clonality was computed per sample as the square root of Simpson's diversity index over productive rearrangements. In its TCRdb copy, this immuneACCESS table keeps in-frame sequences only and misses some clones. Where compared with another copy, unresolved V genes explain less than half of these, and the others have no known cause. D and trimming come from the DNA, and the V and J calls and clone size come from that table. In this sample the table shows about 160,000 clones, approximately 80% of which occur a single time. Clones ranked in the top ten supply about 20% of the sample.

Concerning this clone: What antigen it recognizes has not been identified. No per-base quality is available; no much larger clone lies one base away.

Each collaborating institution followed its own protocols to collect whole blood in K2EDTA tubes. For TCRbeta analysis, collaborator samples were shipped as frozen whole blood, as isolated PBMCs, or as DNA extracted from either sample type. Between the V and J ends, shortened by 0 bases and 0 bases respectively, the junction contains 9 bases. CDR1 and CDR2 (GTSNPN, SVGIG) derive from the germline V gene (reference sequence). Including the terminal cysteine and phenylalanine, the CDR3 comprises 15 residues. Only the CDR3 portion is preserved as DNA: 45 bases, with reading frame beginning at the first base.

The chain is encoded by TRBV30 joined to TRBJ1-3; a tentative D match to TRBD1 spans 6 bases. The clonotype was recovered from a woman of 80 years or more with acute or convalescent COVID-19. The sample taken for sequencing was peripheral blood. The sequenced DNA: TGTGCCTGGAGTGTAAGGGGGAGCTCTGGAAACACCATATATTTT. The encoded protein is CAWSVRGSSGNTIYF.